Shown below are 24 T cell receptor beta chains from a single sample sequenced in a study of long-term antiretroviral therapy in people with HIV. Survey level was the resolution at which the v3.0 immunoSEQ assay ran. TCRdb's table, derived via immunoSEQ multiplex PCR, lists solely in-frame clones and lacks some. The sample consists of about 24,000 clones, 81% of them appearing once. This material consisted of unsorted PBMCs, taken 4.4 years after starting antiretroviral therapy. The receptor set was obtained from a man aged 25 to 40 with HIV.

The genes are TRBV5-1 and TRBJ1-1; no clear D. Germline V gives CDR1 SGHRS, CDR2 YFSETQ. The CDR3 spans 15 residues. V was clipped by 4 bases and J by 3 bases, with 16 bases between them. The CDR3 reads CASSPPRSGDTEAFF. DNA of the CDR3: TGCGCCAGCAGCCCCCCCCGCTCAGGTGACACTGAAGCTTTCTTT.

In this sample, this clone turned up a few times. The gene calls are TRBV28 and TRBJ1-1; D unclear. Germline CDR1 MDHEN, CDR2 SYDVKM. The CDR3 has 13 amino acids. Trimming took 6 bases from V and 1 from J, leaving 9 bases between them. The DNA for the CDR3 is TGTGCCAGCAGCCCAACTAGGAACACTGAAGCTTTCTTT. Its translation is CASSPTRNTEAFF.

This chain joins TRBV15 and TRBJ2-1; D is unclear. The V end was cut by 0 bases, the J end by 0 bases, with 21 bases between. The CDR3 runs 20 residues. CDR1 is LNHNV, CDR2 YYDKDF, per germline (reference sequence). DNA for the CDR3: TGTGCCACCAGCAGAGATGGGTGGGCCGGCAGAATAAGCTCCTACAATGAGCAGTTCTTC. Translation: CATSRDGWAGRISSYNEQFF.

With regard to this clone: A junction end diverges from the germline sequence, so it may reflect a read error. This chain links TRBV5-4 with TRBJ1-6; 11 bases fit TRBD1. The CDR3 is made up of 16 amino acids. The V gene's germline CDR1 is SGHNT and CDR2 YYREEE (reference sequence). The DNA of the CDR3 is TGTGCCAGCAGCCCCGGACAGGGGGCAAATAAATCACCCCTCCACTTT. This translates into CASSPGQGANKSPLHF.

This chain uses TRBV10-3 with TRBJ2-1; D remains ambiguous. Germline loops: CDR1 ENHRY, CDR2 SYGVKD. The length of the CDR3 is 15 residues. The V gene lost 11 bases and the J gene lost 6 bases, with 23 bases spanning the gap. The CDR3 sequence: CAPTVMVGDCNEQFF. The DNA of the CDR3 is TGTGCCCCAACTGTGATGGTCGGCGACTGCAATGAGCAGTTCTTC.

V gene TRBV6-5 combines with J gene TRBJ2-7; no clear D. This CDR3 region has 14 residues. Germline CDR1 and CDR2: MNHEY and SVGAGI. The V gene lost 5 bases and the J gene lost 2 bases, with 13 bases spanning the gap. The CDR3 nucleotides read TGTGCCAGCAGTACCCTGACGGGCCCCTACGAGCAGTACTTC. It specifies CASSTLTGPYEQYF.

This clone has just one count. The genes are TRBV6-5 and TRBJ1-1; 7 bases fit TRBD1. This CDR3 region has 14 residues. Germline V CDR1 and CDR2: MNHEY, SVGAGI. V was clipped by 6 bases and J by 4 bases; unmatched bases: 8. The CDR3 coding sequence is TGTGCCAGCAGCGATTACAGGGGAAGCACTGAAGCTTTCTTT. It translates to CASSDYRGSTEAFF.

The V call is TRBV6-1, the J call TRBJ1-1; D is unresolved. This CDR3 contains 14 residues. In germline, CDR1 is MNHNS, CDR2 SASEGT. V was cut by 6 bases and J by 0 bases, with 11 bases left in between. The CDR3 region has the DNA TGTGCCAGCAGGTTCGACAATATGAACACTGAAGCTTTCTTT. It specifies CASRFDNMNTEAFF.

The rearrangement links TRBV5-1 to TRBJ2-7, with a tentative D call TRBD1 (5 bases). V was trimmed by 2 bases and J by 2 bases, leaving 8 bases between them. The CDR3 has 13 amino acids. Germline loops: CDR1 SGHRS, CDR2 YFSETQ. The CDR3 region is CASSLDRAYEQYF. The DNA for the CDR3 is TGCGCCAGCAGCTTAGACAGAGCCTACGAGCAGTACTTC.

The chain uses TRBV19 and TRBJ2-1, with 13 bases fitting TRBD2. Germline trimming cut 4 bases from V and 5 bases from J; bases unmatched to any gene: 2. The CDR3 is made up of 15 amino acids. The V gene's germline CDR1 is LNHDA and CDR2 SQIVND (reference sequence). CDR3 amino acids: CASSTGTSGNNEQFF. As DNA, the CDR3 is TGTGCCAGTAGTACCGGGACTAGCGGGAACAATGAGCAGTTCTTC.

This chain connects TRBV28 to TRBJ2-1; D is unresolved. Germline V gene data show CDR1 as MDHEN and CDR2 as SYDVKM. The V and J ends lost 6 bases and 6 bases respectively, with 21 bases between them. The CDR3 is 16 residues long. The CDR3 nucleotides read TGTGCCAGCAGCAAAACCGGGTTACAGTCCCCCAATGAGCAGTTCTTC. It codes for CASSKTGLQSPNEQFF.

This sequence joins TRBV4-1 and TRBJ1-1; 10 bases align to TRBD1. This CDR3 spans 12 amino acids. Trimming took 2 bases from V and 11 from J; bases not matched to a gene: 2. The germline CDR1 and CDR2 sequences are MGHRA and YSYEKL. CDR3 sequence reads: CASSQPDRGAFF. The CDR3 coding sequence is TGCGCCAGCAGCCAACCGGACAGGGGGGCTTTCTTT.

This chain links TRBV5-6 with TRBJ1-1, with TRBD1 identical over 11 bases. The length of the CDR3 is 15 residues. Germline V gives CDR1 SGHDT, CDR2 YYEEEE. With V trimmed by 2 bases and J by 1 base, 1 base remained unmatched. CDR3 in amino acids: CASSFGTGGNTEAFF. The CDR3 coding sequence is TGTGCCAGCAGCTTTGGGACAGGGGGGAACACTGAAGCTTTCTTT.

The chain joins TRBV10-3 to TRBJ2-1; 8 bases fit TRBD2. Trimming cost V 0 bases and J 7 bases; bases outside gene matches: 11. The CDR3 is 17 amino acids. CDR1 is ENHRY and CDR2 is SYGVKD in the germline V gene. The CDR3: CAISESKRVREDNEQFF. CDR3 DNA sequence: TGTGCCATCAGTGAGTCGAAAAGGGTGCGGGAGGATAATGAGCAGTTCTTC.

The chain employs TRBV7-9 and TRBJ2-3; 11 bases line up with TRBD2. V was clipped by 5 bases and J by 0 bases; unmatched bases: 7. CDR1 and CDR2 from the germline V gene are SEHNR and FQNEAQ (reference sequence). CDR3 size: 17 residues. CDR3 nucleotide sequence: TGTGCCAGCAGCCCCCGACTAGCGGGGCGAAGCACAGATACGCAGTATTTT. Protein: CASSPRLAGRSTDTQYF.

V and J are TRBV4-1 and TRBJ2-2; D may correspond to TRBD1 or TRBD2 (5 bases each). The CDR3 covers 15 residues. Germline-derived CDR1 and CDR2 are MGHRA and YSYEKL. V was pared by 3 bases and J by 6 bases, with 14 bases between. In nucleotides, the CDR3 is TGCGCCAGCAGCCACGGTGGGAGAGGGGCCGGGGAGCTGTTTTTT. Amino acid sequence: CASSHGGRGAGELFF.

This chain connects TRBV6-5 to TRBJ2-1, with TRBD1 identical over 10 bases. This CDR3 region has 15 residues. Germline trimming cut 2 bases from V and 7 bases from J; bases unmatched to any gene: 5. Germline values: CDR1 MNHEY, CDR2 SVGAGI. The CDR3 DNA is TGTGCCAGCAGTTACGGGGGACAGGGGCAGAATGAGCAGTTCTTC. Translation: CASSYGGQGQNEQFF.

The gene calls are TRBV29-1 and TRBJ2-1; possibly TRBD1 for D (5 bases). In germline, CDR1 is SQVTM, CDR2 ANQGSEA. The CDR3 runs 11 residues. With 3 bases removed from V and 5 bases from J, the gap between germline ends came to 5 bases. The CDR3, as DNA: TGCAGCGTTGACAGGGACAATGAGCAGTTCTTC. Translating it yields CSVDRDNEQFF.

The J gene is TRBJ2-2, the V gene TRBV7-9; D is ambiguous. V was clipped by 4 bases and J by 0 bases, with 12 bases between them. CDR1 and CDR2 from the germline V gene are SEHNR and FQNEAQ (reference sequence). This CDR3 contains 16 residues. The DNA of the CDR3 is TGTGCCAGCAGCTCCTCTACGATCGCGAACACCGGGGAGCTGTTTTTT. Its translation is CASSSSTIANTGELFF.

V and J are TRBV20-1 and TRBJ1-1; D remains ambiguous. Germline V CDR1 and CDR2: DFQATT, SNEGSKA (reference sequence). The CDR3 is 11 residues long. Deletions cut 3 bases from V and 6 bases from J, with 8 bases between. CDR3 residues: CSARPLAEAFF. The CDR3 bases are TGCAGTGCTAGGCCCCTAGCTGAAGCTTTCTTT.

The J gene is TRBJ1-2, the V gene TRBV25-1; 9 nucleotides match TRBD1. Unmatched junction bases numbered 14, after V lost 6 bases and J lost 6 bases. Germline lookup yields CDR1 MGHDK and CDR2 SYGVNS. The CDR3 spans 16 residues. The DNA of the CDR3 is TGTGCCAGCAGCCGGTCAGCCGGGACAGGGACACATGGCTACACCTTC. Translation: CASSRSAGTGTHGYTF.

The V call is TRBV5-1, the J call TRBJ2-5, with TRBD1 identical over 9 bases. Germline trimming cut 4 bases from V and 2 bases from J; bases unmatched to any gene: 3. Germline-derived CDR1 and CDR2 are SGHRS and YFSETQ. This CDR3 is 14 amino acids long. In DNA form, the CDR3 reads TGCGCCAGCAGCGAGGGGACAGGGCAAGAGACCCAGTACTTC. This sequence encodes CASSEGTGQETQYF.

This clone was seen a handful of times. CDR3 sequence (DNA): TGTGCCAGCAGCCACACAGGATACGAGCAGTACTTC. This translates into CASSHTGYEQYF. The chain couples TRBV27 to TRBJ2-7; possibly TRBD1 for D (5 bases). Germline CDR1 is MNHEY and CDR2 is SMNVEV (reference sequence). The CDR3 contains 12 residues. Trimming took 6 bases from V and 4 from J, leaving 10 bases between them.

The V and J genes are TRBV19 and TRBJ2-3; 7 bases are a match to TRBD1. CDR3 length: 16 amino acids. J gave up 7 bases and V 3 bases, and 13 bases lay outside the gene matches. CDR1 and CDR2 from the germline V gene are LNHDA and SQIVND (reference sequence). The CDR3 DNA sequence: TGTGCCAGTAGTATTTCTCCAGGGGCGGACAGGAATACGCAGTATTTT. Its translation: CASSISPGADRNTQYF. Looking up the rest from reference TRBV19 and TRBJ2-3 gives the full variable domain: DGGITQSPKYLFRKEGQNVTLSCEQNLNHDAMYWYRQDPGQGLRLIYYSQIVNDFQKGDIAEGYSVSREKKESFPLTVTSAQKNPTAFYLCASSISPGADRNTQYFGPGTRLTVL.